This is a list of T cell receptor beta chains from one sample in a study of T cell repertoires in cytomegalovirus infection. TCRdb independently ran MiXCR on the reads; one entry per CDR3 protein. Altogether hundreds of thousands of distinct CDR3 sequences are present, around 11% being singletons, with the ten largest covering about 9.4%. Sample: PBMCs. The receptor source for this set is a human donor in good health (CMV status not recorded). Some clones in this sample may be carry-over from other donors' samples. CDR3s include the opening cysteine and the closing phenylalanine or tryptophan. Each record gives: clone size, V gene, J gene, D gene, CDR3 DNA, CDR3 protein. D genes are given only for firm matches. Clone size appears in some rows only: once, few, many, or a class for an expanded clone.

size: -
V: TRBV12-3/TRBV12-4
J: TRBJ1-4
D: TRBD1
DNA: TGTGCCAGCAGTCCGACAGGGGGGCAGAGTGAAAAACTGTTTTTT
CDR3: CASSPTGGQSEKLFF

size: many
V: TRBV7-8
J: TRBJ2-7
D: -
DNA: TGTGCCAGCAGCTTCTCGAATCGGCAGTACTTC
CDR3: CASSFSNRQYF

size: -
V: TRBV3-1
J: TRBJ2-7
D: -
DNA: TGTGCCAGCAGCCCCCAGGGGGGCCGCTACGAGCAGTACTTC
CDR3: CASSPQGGRYEQYF

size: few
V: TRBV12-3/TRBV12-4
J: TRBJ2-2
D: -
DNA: TGTGCCAGCAGCCCACTGGCGGGCCAAGCGAACACCGGGGAGCTGTTTTTT
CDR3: CASSPLAGQANTGELFF

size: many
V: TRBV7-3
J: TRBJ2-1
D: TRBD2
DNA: TGTGCCAGCAGCTTAAGATCCGGGACTAGCGGGGGGGATGAGCAGTTCTTC
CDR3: CASSLRSGTSGGDEQFF

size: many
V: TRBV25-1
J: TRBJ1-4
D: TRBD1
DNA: TGTGCCAGCAGTGAAGGTGACAGGGAGCCCGTTGGGGAAAAACTGTTTTTT
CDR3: CASSEGDREPVGEKLFF

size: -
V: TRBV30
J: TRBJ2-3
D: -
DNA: TGTGCCTGGGGAGGGCCCCCCCGGGATACGCAGTATTTT
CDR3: CAWGGPPRDTQYF

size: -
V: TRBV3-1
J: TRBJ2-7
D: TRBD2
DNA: TGTGCCAGCAGCCAAGATATAGCGGGGGGCTACGAGCAGTACTTC
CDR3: CASSQDIAGGYEQYF

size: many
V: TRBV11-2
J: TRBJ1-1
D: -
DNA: TGTGCCAGCAGCCTGGAGTGGGGAAACACTGAAGCTTTCTTT
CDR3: CASSLEWGNTEAFF

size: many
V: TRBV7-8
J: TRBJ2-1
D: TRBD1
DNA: TGTGCCAGCAGCTTAGAGGGGACAGGGGTCGGGTACAATGAGCAGTTCTTC
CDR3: CASSLEGTGVGYNEQFF